A selection of T cell receptor beta chains follows, all from one sample in a study of CD4 T cells in relation to SARS-CoV-2 and coronaviruses. The table came from immunoSEQ multiplex PCR; TCRdb's copy has only in-frame clones and leaves some out. The table records around 62,000 clones, approximately 94% of them present only once. The sequencing input was naive CD4+ T cells from PBMCs. The origin of the receptors is a human donor in good health. Each CDR3 is given with its conserved first and last residue. The order of the fields is clone size, J gene, V gene, D gene, CDR3 protein, CDR3 DNA. D genes are given only for firm matches. The size entry is marked missing in some rows and otherwise reads once, few, many or a size class.

NA | TRBJ1-5 | TRBV28 | NA | CASSRLTANQPQHF | TGTGCCAGCAGCCGACTTACAGCCAATCAGCCCCAGCATTTT
NA | TRBJ1-1 | TRBV4-2 | NA | CASSQDVGGDTEAFF | TGTGCCAGCAGCCAAGATGTAGGCGGGGACACTGAAGCTTTCTTT
NA | TRBJ2-7 | TRBV7-2 | NA | CASSPILLSSYEQYF | TGTGCCAGCAGCCCCATCCTCTTAAGCTCCTACGAGCAGTACTTC
NA | TRBJ1-2 | TRBV18 | NA | CASSAREQIYGYTF | TGTGCCAGCTCAGCCCGGGAACAGATCTATGGCTACACCTTC
NA | TRBJ2-4 | TRBV5-1 | TRBD2 | CASSLWTSGGDIQYF | TGCGCCAGCAGCTTATGGACTAGCGGGGGTGACATTCAGTACTTC
NA | TRBJ2-1 | TRBV7-9 | NA | CASSLARGDNEQFF | TGTGCCAGCAGCTTAGCGCGCGGCGACAATGAGCAGTTCTTC
NA | TRBJ2-7 | TRBV28 | TRBD1 | CASSLSGTGMDF | TGTGCCAGCAGTTTATCAGGGACAGGGATGGACTTC
NA | TRBJ1-1 | TRBV12-5 | TRBD1 | CASGLWVTGGRTEAFF | TGTGCTAGTGGTTTGTGGGTGACAGGGGGAAGGACTGAAGCTTTCTTT
NA | TRBJ1-2 | TRBV27 | NA | CASSPLGNYGYTF | TGTGCCAGCAGCCCCCTGGGGAACTATGGCTACACCTTC
NA | TRBJ2-3 | TRBV7-3 | NA | CASSLTSVGGISTDTQYF | TGTGCCAGCAGCTTAACAAGTGTTGGCGGGATTAGCACAGATACGCAGTATTTT
NA | TRBJ2-5 | TRBV5-6 | NA | CASSPGQQETQYF | TGTGCCAGCAGCCCCGGACAGCAAGAGACCCAGTACTTC
few | TRBJ2-5 | TRBV25-1 | NA | CASSEGGEETQYF | TGTGCCAGCAGTGAAGGAGGTGAAGAGACCCAGTACTTC
NA | TRBJ2-3 | TRBV5-1 | NA | CASSLVGRTDTQYF | TGCGCCAGCAGCTTGGTGGGACGCACAGATACGCAGTATTTT
NA | TRBJ2-5 | TRBV3-1/TRBV3-2 | NA | CASLKGGGGETQYF | TGTGCCAGCCTTAAGGGTGGGGGAGGAGAGACCCAGTACTTC
NA | TRBJ2-1 | TRBV15 | TRBD2 | CATSRDLGLADNEQFF | TGTGCCACCAGCAGAGATTTGGGACTAGCGGACAATGAGCAGTTCTTC
NA | TRBJ1-2 | TRBV28 | NA | CASSPPFYGYTF | TGTGCCAGCAGTCCCCCGTTCTATGGCTACACCTTC
NA | TRBJ2-1 | TRBV27 | TRBD2 | CASRPTSGRAYNEQFF | TGTGCCAGCAGACCTACTAGCGGGAGGGCCTACAATGAGCAGTTCTTC
NA | TRBJ2-7 | TRBV7-2 | TRBD1 | CASSLNPGQASYEQYF | TGTGCCAGCAGTTTGAATCCGGGACAGGCATCCTACGAGCAGTACTTC
NA | TRBJ1-2 | TRBV3-1/TRBV3-2 | TRBD1 | CASSQGGGNYGYTF | TGTGCCAGCAGCCAAGGAGGGGGCAACTATGGCTACACCTTC
once | TRBJ2-5 | TRBV6-1 | NA | CASSEGNGRKTQYF | TGTGCCAGCAGTGAAGGCAACGGGAGAAAGACCCAGTACTTC
NA | TRBJ2-7 | TRBV28 | TRBD2 | CASIASGLAGTYEQYF | TGTGCCAGCATTGCTTCGGGGCTAGCGGGAACCTACGAGCAGTACTTC
NA | TRBJ2-7 | TRBV6-2/TRBV6-3 | TRBD2 | CASSDSGTSGRYEQYF | TGTGCCAGCAGTGACTCCGGGACTAGCGGGAGATACGAGCAGTACTTC
NA | TRBJ2-7 | TRBV5-6 | NA | CASSGWIPSSYEQYF | TGTGCCAGCAGTGGGTGGATCCCAAGCTCCTACGAGCAGTACTTC
NA | TRBJ2-1 | TRBV6-6 | NA | CASSNSGSPAYNEQFF | TGTGCCAGCAGTAACAGCGGGTCCCCCGCCTACAATGAGCAGTTCTTC
NA | TRBJ2-1 | TRBV28 | NA | CASRIVGEQFF | TGTGCCAGCAGAATAGTTGGTGAGCAGTTCTTC
once | TRBJ2-5 | TRBV5-1 | NA | CASSLGGRLQETQYF | TGCGCCAGCAGCTTGGGGGGCCGGCTACAAGAGACCCAGTACTTC
NA | TRBJ2-7 | TRBV10-1 | TRBD2 | CASSPSGNSEQYF | TGCGCCAGCAGCCCTAGCGGGAACAGTGAGCAGTACTTC
NA | TRBJ2-7 | TRBV10-3 | NA | CAISEGQKLISYEQYF | TGTGCCATCAGTGAGGGTCAAAAATTAATCTCCTACGAGCAGTACTTC
NA | TRBJ1-4 | TRBV9 | NA | CARGDKLNEKLFF | TGTGCCAGAGGGGACAAGTTAAATGAAAAACTGTTTTTT
NA | TRBJ1-1 | TRBV28 | TRBD1 | CASITTGSYTEAFF | TGTGCCAGCATTACGACAGGGTCGTACACTGAAGCTTTCTTT
NA | TRBJ2-2 | TRBV24-1 | TRBD1 | CATSDSPGQVNTGELFF | TGTGCCACCAGTGATTCCCCGGGACAGGTGAACACCGGGGAGCTGTTTTTT
NA | TRBJ2-1 | TRBV5-6 | TRBD1 | CASSWGQSSYNEQFF | TGTGCCAGCAGCTGGGGACAGAGCTCCTACAATGAGCAGTTCTTC
once | TRBJ2-6 | TRBV4-2 | TRBD1 | CASSSNLGQGDSGANVLTF | TGTGCCAGCAGCTCCAACCTCGGACAGGGTGACTCTGGGGCCAACGTCCTGACTTTC
NA | TRBJ2-7 | TRBV3-1/TRBV3-2 | NA | CASSSTYEQYF | TGTGCCAGCAGCTCCACCTACGAGCAGTACTTC
NA | TRBJ2-3 | TRBV19 | NA | CASSYLADTQYF | TGTGCCAGTAGTTATTTGGCAGATACGCAGTATTTT
NA | TRBJ2-3 | TRBV28 | TRBD2 | CASTIRDYITDTQYF | TGTGCCAGCACCATTAGGGACTATATCACAGATACGCAGTATTTT
NA | TRBJ2-7 | TRBV24-1 | TRBD1 | CATQRQGFYEQYF | TGTGCCACCCAACGACAGGGGTTCTACGAGCAGTACTTC
NA | TRBJ2-3 | TRBV19 | NA | CASSMARTTDTQYF | TGTGCCAGTAGTATGGCCAGAACCACAGATACGCAGTATTTT
NA | TRBJ2-1 | TRBV11-2 | NA | CASSQGHRGAYNEQFF | TGTGCCAGCAGCCAGGGGCATCGGGGAGCCTACAATGAGCAGTTCTTC
NA | TRBJ1-2 | TRBV27 | NA | CASSLTIRGFNGYTF | TGTGCCAGCAGTTTAACGATTCGGGGTTTCAATGGCTACACCTTC
NA | TRBJ2-2 | TRBV5-5 | NA | CASSLTGTGELFF | TGTGCCAGCAGCTTGACAGGGACCGGGGAGCTGTTTTTT
NA | TRBJ1-5 | TRBV5-8 | NA | CASSLFRGVSNQPQHF | TGTGCCAGCAGCTTGTTTCGGGGGGTGAGCAATCAGCCCCAGCATTTT
NA | TRBJ2-5 | TRBV5-1 | TRBD1 | CASSPRTVTGERETQYF | TGCGCCAGCAGCCCACGAACCGTCACAGGGGAGCGGGAGACCCAGTACTTC
NA | TRBJ2-7 | TRBV5-1 | TRBD2 | CASSPLAPSGSYEQYF | TGCGCCAGCAGCCCCCTCGCCCCTAGCGGGAGTTACGAGCAGTACTTC
NA | TRBJ2-3 | TRBV7-9 | NA | CASSLSAPGTDTQYF | TGTGCCAGCAGCTTATCGGCCCCCGGGACAGATACGCAGTATTTT
NA | TRBJ2-7 | TRBV5-1 | TRBD2 | CASSLVLAGAYEQYF | TGCGCCAGCAGCTTGGTTCTAGCGGGTGCCTACGAGCAGTACTTC
NA | TRBJ2-5 | TRBV14 | NA | CASSQDIAGRGYKTQYF | TGTGCCAGCAGCCAAGATATAGCGGGCAGGGGGTATAAGACCCAGTACTTC
NA | TRBJ1-6 | TRBV27 | TRBD1 | CASGKDGQGGGSPLHF | TGTGCCAGCGGAAAAGATGGACAGGGTGGAGGTTCACCCCTCCACTTT